This T cell receptor beta chain was retrieved from a study of blood T cell repertoires in COVID-19. This CDR3 spans 13 amino acids. Between the trimmed V and J ends, which lost 5 bases and 5 bases, there was a span of 10 bases. The germline V gene encodes CDR1 SNHLY and CDR2 FYNNEI. This table comes from immunoSEQ multiplex PCR, and its TCRdb copy is limited to in-frame clones, with some not included. The profile shows 200,000 to 250,000 clones, around 80% of them singletons. Input material: peripheral blood. The chain recombines TRBV2 with TRBJ1-5; D may be TRBD1 (6 bases). This clonotype originated in a woman between 65 and 79 years old with acute or convalescent COVID-19. The CDR3 sequence: CASSQGIHQPQHF. The CDR3 DNA is TGTGCCAGCAGTCAGGGGATTCATCAGCCCCAGCATTTT.